What follows is one T cell receptor beta chain and its context. Its specificity is not known. The germline gene is not matched at one end of the junction; a read error may be the cause. The entry originates in a study of T cell repertoires in cytomegalovirus infection. General study findings and limits: Pooled public TCR beta family frequency picked out CMV carriers with the relevant HLA.

This CDR3 comprises 18 residues. Germline V lookup: CDR1 SNHLY, CDR2 FYNNEI. TCRdb used MiXCR to reprocess the reads, holding one entry per CDR3 protein. The sample has hundreds of thousands of distinct CDR3 sequences; approximately 25% are singletons. The clonotype comes from a human donor in good health (CMV status not recorded). Some clones in this sample may be carry-over from other donors' samples. Sequencing used CD8+ T cells from PBMCs. This chain connects TRBV2 to TRBJ2-1; D may be TRBD2 (6 bases). CDR3 region: CAILTPSALLDTHNEQLF. CDR3 DNA: TGTGCCATCCTTACCCCTAGCGCCCTCCTAGATACCCACAATGAGCAGCTCTTC.